This T cell receptor beta chain emerged from a study of blood T cell repertoires in COVID-19. TCRdb keeps only in-frame clones here, not all; method: immunoSEQ multiplex PCR. The sample gives roughly 200,000 clones, 80% to 90% of which show up once; about 11% is in the top ten. The CDR3 is made up of 12 amino acids. With V trimmed by 5 bases and J by 8 bases, 5 bases remained unmatched. Germline V gene data show CDR1 as SEHNR and CDR2 as FQNEAQ (reference sequence). The chain has TRBV7-9 and TRBJ1-2; 7 nucleotides agree with TRBD1. Sample: peripheral blood. The receptor comes from a woman aged 40 to 50 with COVID-19, enrolled during active disease. CDR3 region: CASSTDRDGYTF. As DNA, the CDR3 is TGTGCCAGCAGCACAGACAGGGACGGCTACACCTTC.